This entry features one TCR beta chain sequence. In the PCR, 60 Vbeta and 13 Jbeta primers were used. Data came from immunoSEQ multiplex PCR; TCRdb stores just in-frame clones and leaves some out. The table lists 150,000 to 200,000 clones, approximately 80% of them singletons. The sample belongs to a study of cytomegalovirus exposure and HLA in healthy donors. With 0 bases removed from V and 4 bases from J, the gap between germline ends came to 15 bases. The CDR3 has 16 residues. Germline CDR1 reads MNHEY; CDR2 reads SVGAGI. This clonotype originated in a man younger than 35 in good health and CMV-seropositive. Sequenced input: PBMCs. This chain uses TRBV6-5 with TRBJ1-1; the D is unclear. The CDR3 sequence: CASSYSRRLGSTEAFF. In DNA form, the CDR3 reads TGTGCCAGCAGTTACTCCCGACGCCTTGGGAGCACTGAAGCTTTCTTT.